This TCR beta chain originates from a study of T cells in Graves' hyperthyroidism and ophthalmopathy. The overall study: Before treatment of any kind, peripheral blood was taken at initial diagnosis.

Germline V gives CDR1 LGHDT, CDR2 YNNKEL (reference sequence). Trimming left V 4 bases short and J 5 bases short, with 15 bases between. This CDR3 spans 15 amino acids. The table lists this clonotype with many counts. Regions amplified from RNA transcripts were the TCR beta CDR3 regions. RT-PCR in the first round (using the HTBI primer set) targeted the TCR CDR3. TCRdb called the multiplex PCR reads again in MiXCR, with one record for every CDR3 protein. The sample lists about 360,000 distinct CDR3 sequences; about 13% were seen once. Disease duration under 2 months; hyperthyroidism patients were aged 18 to 65. Not enrolled were patients with uncontrolled infection, other autoimmune disease, pregnancy or lactation. Based on clinical symptoms, serum thyroxine and TRAb, thyroid ultrasound and orbital computed tomography, diagnoses were reached.

Sequenced sample: blood. This clonotype originated in a woman aged 18-29 years with Graves' hyperthyroidism. J is TRBJ2-1 and V is TRBV3-1; possible D gene TRBD2, 5 bases. CDR3 nucleotide sequence: TGTGCCAGCAGCCCTACCGGACTGGATAACAATGAGCAGTTCTTC. The encoded protein is CASSPTGLDNNEQFF.